The 5 T cell receptor beta chains below come from one sample, sequenced in a study of T cell changes during pregnancy in multiple sclerosis. The method was immunoSEQ multiplex PCR; TCRdb's version includes in-frame clones alone and lacks a portion of them. The sample comprises 75,000 to 85,000 clones, about 92% of which are singletons, and about 2.5% rests with the top ten. This sample comprised peripheral blood, obtained in the second trimester of pregnancy. These receptors were collected from a female donor with multiple sclerosis, enrolled in a pregnancy study.

The chain carries TRBV5-4 and TRBJ2-3, with 7 bases that match TRBD2. With V trimmed by 4 bases and J by 6 bases, 2 bases remained unmatched. CDR1 is SGHNT, CDR2 YYREEE, per germline (reference sequence). This CDR3 has 12 amino acids. The CDR3 reads CASSGRADTQYF. CDR3 DNA sequence: TGTGCCAGCAGCGGGAGGGCGGATACGCAGTATTTT. The entire variable domain, with the rest obtained from reference TRBV5-4 and TRBJ2-3, is as follows: ETGVTQSPTHLIKTRGQQVTLRCSSQSGHNTVSWYQQALGQGPQFIFQYYREEENGRGNFPPRFSGLQFPNYSSELNVNALELDDSALYLCASSGRADTQYFGPGTRLTVL.

The rearrangement joins TRBV19 to TRBJ1-2; weak D call: TRBD1 (5 bases). The CDR3 contains 14 residues. Germline V gene lookup returns CDR1 LNHDA and CDR2 SQIVND (reference sequence). V was clipped by 4 bases and J by 4 bases, with 13 bases between them. CDR3 loop: CASSRRGEIYGYTF. The CDR3 nucleotides read TGTGCCAGTAGTAGGCGGGGGGAGATCTATGGCTACACCTTC.

The chain couples TRBV5-1 to TRBJ1-2; 8 bases align to TRBD1. Trimming cost V 5 bases and J 6 bases; bases outside gene matches: 9. CDR1 is SGHRS, CDR2 YFSETQ, per germline. The CDR3 length is 14 residues. CDR3 sequence reads: CASSLRQGYDGYTF. The CDR3 bases are TGCGCCAGCAGTCTGCGACAGGGGTATGATGGCTACACCTTC.

The chain couples TRBV9 to TRBJ2-7; 8 bases line up with TRBD1. This CDR3 spans 16 amino acids. With V trimmed by 3 bases and J by 0 bases, 8 bases remained unmatched. Germline CDR1 SGDLS, CDR2 YYNGEE. This CDR3 reads CASSGGTGKSSYEQYF. The CDR3 nucleotides are TGTGCCAGCAGCGGGGGGACAGGCAAGAGCTCCTACGAGCAGTACTTC.

This clone has only one observation. The V gene is TRBV10-3, the J gene TRBJ1-3; no firm D call. V was clipped by 5 bases and J by 0 bases, with 14 bases between them. The germline V gene has CDR1 ENHRY and CDR2 SYGVKD. This CDR3 has 16 amino acids. The CDR3 region is CAISSIGVASGNTIYF. The CDR3 DNA reads as TGTGCCATCAGTTCTATCGGAGTAGCCTCTGGAAACACCATATATTTT.